The next 14 T cell receptor beta chains were all read from a single sample in a study of metastatic and nonmetastatic thyroid tumors. Ahead of thyroid surgery, no patient had received treatment of any kind. TCRdb recomputed clones from the PCR reads via MiXCR. Of approximately 30,000 clones listed, less than 20% are singletons. Sequenced sample: blood. All receptors derive from a female donor with papillary thyroid cancer or a benign thyroid nodule (not recorded which). Some clones in this sample may be carry-over from other donors' samples.

This clone was observed at least ten times. The chain recombines TRBV12-3 or TRBV12-4 with TRBJ2-7; 8 nucleotides agree with TRBD1. Trimming at V came to 6 bases and at J to 7 bases, leaving 5 bases not matched to a gene. There are 12 residues in the CDR3. The CDR3 bases are TGTGCCAGCAGAACAGGGGGAGAAGAGCAGTACTTC. Protein: CASRTGGEEQYF.

The chain is built from TRBV6-1 and TRBJ2-2, with D possibly matching TRBD1 (5 bases). V lost 4 bases and J lost 3, with 9 bases in between. This CDR3 contains 14 residues. Per germline, CDR1 MNHNS and CDR2 SASEGT. CDR3 in DNA: TGTGCCAGCAGTGTAATAGGGGACACCGGGGAGCTGTTTTTT. This codes for CASSVIGDTGELFF.

As regards this clone: Possible read error: a much larger clone is one base away. The chain employs TRBV11-1 and TRBJ2-3; a possible D gene is TRBD2 (7 bases). Germline values: CDR1 SGHAT, CDR2 FQDESV (reference sequence). The CDR3 contains 15 residues. The CDR3: CASSSAGASTDTQYF. The CDR3 DNA sequence: TGTGCCAGCAGCTCTGCGGGGGCCAGCACAGATACACAGTATTTT.

Written as DNA, the CDR3 is TGTGCCAGCAGCTCGGCGTGGGACTTCCGGCAGTTCTTC. It is translated as CASSSAWDFRQFF. The rearrangement links TRBV7-2 to TRBJ2-1; possibly TRBD2 for D (6 bases). The germline CDR1 and CDR2 sequences are SGHTA and FQGNSA. This CDR3 has 13 residues. V was clipped by 4 bases and J by 12 bases, with 16 bases between them.

There are many counts of this clone. The chain employs TRBV6-6 and TRBJ1-6, with 7 bases fitting TRBD1. After removal of 2 bases from V and 10 bases from J, the junction contained 5 bases not matched to a gene. The CDR3 length is 14 residues. Germline V lookup: CDR1 MNHNY, CDR2 SVGAGI (reference sequence). The CDR3 region is CASSYRQGGSPLHF. The CDR3 bases are TGTGCCAGCAGTTACAGACAGGGCGGATCACCCCTCCACTTT.

In its sample, this clone ranks as medium-sized (0.01 to 0.1%). Other DNA sequences within the sample encode an identical CDR3. The rearrangement uses TRBV6-1 and TRBJ2-7, with a possible D match to TRBD2 (5 bases). Trimming stripped 0 bases from V and 4 bases from J, with 10 bases between. This CDR3 has 14 amino acids. CDR1 is MNHNS, CDR2 SASEGT, per germline. The CDR3 loop is CASSEAGGPYEQYF. For the CDR3, the DNA is TGTGCCAGCAGTGAAGCGGGCGGGCCTTACGAGCAGTACTTC.

This clone was seen many times. The chain has TRBV7-9 and TRBJ2-7; 9 bases map to TRBD1. CDR1 is SEHNR, CDR2 FQNEAQ, per germline (reference sequence). J gave up 6 bases and V 3 bases, and 0 bases lay outside the gene matches. There are 12 residues in the CDR3. CDR3 in DNA: TGTGCCAGCAGCTTGGACAGGGGCGAGCAGTACTTC. Its translation: CASSLDRGEQYF.

The chain is built from TRBV28 and TRBJ1-3, with D possibly matching TRBD1 (5 bases). Per germline, CDR1 MDHEN and CDR2 SYDVKM. This CDR3 spans 15 amino acids. Trimming shortened V by 4 bases and J by 7 bases, and 17 bases separated the two germline ends. Written as DNA, the CDR3 is TGTGCCAGCAGTTCGGGACCGCAGGCTTTGAACACCATATATTTT. This encodes CASSSGPQALNTIYF.

The chain combines TRBV20-1 with TRBJ1-5; D is undetermined. The CDR3 runs to 13 residues. Germline CDR1 reads DFQATT; CDR2 reads SNEGSKA (reference sequence). Trimming removed 6 bases from V and 6 bases from J, with 15 bases in between. CDR3 DNA: TGCAGTGCAAAGGCGCGGGCGGGTCAGCCCCAGCATTTT. Protein: CSAKARAGQPQHF.

As to this clone: Since no conserved phenylalanine or tryptophan closes the CDR3, a read error is the likely cause. The chain employs TRBV6-2 or TRBV6-3 and TRBJ1-1; D is uncertain. The germline V gene has CDR1 MNHEY and CDR2 SVGEGT. The CDR3 is 13 residues long. The CDR3 region is CASSHSENTEAFS. Written as DNA, the CDR3 is TGTGCCAGCAGTCACTCGGAGAACACTGAAGCTTTCTCT.

This clone was counted at least ten times. This chain connects TRBV13 to TRBJ2-3, with D unclear. The CDR3 sequence is 15 residues long. The V end was cut by 0 bases, the J end by 2 bases, with 9 bases between. Germline CDR1 and CDR2: PRHDT and FYEKMQ (reference sequence). The CDR3: CASSLGGWDTDTQYF. The CDR3 nucleotides are TGTGCCAGCAGCTTAGGGGGATGGGACACAGATACGCAGTATTTT.

The chain joins TRBV5-6 to TRBJ2-7; weak D call: TRBD2 (6 bases). Trimming stripped 4 bases from V and 13 bases from J, with 27 bases between. The CDR3 totals 15 residues. Germline CDR1 and CDR2: SGHDT and YYEEEE. The CDR3 region has the DNA TGTGCCAGCAGCCGGGGACTCGGGACCTCCTACGATCATTACTTC. It yields the protein CASSRGLGTSYDHYF.

This clone was observed at least ten times. The chain couples TRBV20-1 to TRBJ1-1; unclear D gene. Germline loops: CDR1 DFQATT, CDR2 SNEGSKA (reference sequence). V lost 0 bases to trimming and J lost 7 bases, with 12 bases between them. CDR3 length: 13 amino acids. The DNA for the CDR3 is TGCAGTGCTAGAGATAATTCGGGAAGTGAAGCTTTCTTT. Protein product: CSARDNSGSEAFF.

By share, this clone ranks as medium-sized. V and J are TRBV6-1 and TRBJ1-6; D ambiguous. The germline V gene encodes CDR1 MNHNS and CDR2 SASEGT. This CDR3 region has 14 residues. V was pared by 4 bases and J by 5 bases, with 9 bases between. CDR3 sequence (DNA): TGTGCCAGCAGTGCCGGACCCGATAATTCACCCCTCCACTTT. Translated, it gives CASSAGPDNSPLHF.